This T cell receptor beta chain was profiled in a study of T cell repertoires in cytomegalovirus infection (dated by TCRdb to about 2019). Turning to the overall study: Peptide stimulations targeted recently identified HLA-C-restricted CMV epitopes, whose presentation resists viral immunomodulation, together with well-studied HLA-B-restricted epitopes. Donor HLA type was relevant to the analysis, as public TCR beta signatures indicated carriage of CMV infection together with the matching HLA type.

The sample's treatment or condition label, in plain terms: in vitro stimulation with specific CMV peptide epitopes to enrich CMV-specific T cells. Comments on this clonotype: The clone's antigen remains unknown. Per-base quality was not reported, and no clone a single base away is much larger than it.

What the research found in general, with its limitations: The ex vivo response was dominated by HLA-C-restricted CMV-specific TCR beta clonotypes, which also provided the single most frequent clonotype in two of eight donors. Cumulative frequency of public TCR beta family members discriminated carriers of CMV infection plus the relevant HLA type in this cohort and an independent approximately 360-donor cohort.

Sequencing instrument: Illumina HiSeq 1500. TCRdb trimmed the raw reads at Q25, called clones with MiXCR and kept productive beta chains. Every distinct CDR3 protein forms one entry, paired with its most common genes and DNA. The sample contains a few hundred thousand distinct CDR3 sequences, almost 40% of them found a single time. The ten largest clones represent 48% of the sample. CDR1 MDHEN and CDR2 SYDVKM were looked up in the germline V gene. Unmatched junction bases come to 8, with V trimmed by 5 bases and J by 5 bases. The CDR3 covers 14 residues, taking in both the cysteine and the phenylalanine. The DNA shown is the 42-base CDR3, in frame from base 1.

The specimen was cultured PBMCs, collected from culture after CMV antigen stimulation. The origin of this receptor is a human donor in good health (CMV status not recorded). Some clones in this sample may be carry-over from other donors' samples. The sequence links TRBV28 to TRBJ1-2; TRBD1 lines up with 7 middle nucleotides. The CDR3 here reads CASSTFGDSYGYTF. Read as DNA, the sequence is TGTGCCAGCAGTACTTTCGGGGACAGTTATGGCTACACCTTC.